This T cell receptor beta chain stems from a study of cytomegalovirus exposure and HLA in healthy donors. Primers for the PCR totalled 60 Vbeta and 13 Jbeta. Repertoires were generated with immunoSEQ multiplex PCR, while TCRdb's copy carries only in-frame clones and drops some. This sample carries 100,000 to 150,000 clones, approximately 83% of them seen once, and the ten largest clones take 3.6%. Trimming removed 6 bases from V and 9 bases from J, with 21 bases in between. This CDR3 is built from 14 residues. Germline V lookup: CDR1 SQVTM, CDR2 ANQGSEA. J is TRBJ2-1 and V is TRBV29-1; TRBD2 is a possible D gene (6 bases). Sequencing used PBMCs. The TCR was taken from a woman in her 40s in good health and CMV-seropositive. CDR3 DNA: TGCAGCGTCACTAAGGGGACTGGCGATAGTGAGCAGTTCTTC. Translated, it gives CSVTKGTGDSEQFF.